Only one count was recorded for the clone carrying this T cell receptor (beta chain). Its matching antigen is unknown. This record comes from a study of cytomegalovirus exposure and HLA in healthy donors. Study outcomes and limitations: It was only CMV serostatus that was available as immune exposure information. Later examination showed HLA-associated TCR beta chains had greater clonal expansion than equally common others. High specificity and sensitivity for cytomegalovirus status were reported for the classifier.

Whereas donors were nominally healthy upon sampling, unrecorded immune exposures were probable. It was with 60 Vbeta and 13 Jbeta primers that the PCR ran. Data came from immunoSEQ multiplex PCR; TCRdb stores just in-frame clones and leaves some out. The sample carries around 100,000 clones, roughly three quarters recorded once. The germline V and J ends were trimmed by 7 bases and 0 bases, with 7 bases remaining between them. In germline, CDR1 is MNHEY, CDR2 SMNVEV (reference sequence). CDR3 size: 12 residues. The receptor comes from a woman in her forties or fifties in good health and CMV-seropositive. Sequencing input: PBMCs. This sequence joins TRBV27 and TRBJ2-7; TRBD1 might be the D (5 bases). CDR3 coding DNA: TGTGCCAGCAACAGGACCTCCTACGAGCAGTACTTC. Amino acid sequence: CASNRTSYEQYF.